Below, one TCR beta chain is given with its context. The antigen is not known. Described time point: sample taken at primary tumor resection. V was trimmed by 6 bases and J by 0 bases, leaving 11 bases between them. The CDR3 runs 14 residues. Single TCR cDNA molecules each had their own unique molecular identifier. A single record per CDR3 protein comes from TCRdb applying MiXCR to the 5' RACE reads. The sample records tens of thousands of distinct CDR3 sequences, roughly 6.6% being singletons. This specimen belongs to a study of spatial heterogeneity in lung cancer. About the research overall: Alpha-chain detections were consistently fewer than beta-chain detections among the sequences. The average appearance count of each unique TCR and UMI combination in raw reads was more than nine.

General observations from the study: Ubiquitous expanded tumor TCRs showed up in blood more at resection than follow-up.

V gene TRBV12-3 or TRBV12-4 combines with J gene TRBJ1-1, with D tentatively TRBD1 (5 bases). This clonotype originated in a female donor with early-stage non-small cell lung cancer. Here the sequenced sample was PBMCs, taken at surgery. In nucleotides, the CDR3 is TGTGCCAGCAGCCAAGGGGCTATGAACACTGAAGCTTTCTTT. Protein sequence: CASSQGAMNTEAFF.